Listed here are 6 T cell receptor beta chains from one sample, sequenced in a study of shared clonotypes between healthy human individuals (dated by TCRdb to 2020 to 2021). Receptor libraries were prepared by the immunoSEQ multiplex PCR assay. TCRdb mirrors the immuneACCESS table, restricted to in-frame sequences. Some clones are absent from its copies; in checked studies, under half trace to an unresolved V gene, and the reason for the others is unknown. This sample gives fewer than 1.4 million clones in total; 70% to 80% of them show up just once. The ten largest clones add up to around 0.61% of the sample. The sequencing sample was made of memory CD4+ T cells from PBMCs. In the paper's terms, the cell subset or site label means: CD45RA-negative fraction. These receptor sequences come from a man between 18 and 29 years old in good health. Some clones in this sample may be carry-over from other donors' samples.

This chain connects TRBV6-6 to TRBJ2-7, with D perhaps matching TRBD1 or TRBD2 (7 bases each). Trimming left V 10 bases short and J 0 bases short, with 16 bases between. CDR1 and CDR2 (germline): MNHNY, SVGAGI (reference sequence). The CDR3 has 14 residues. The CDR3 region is CAISGTASSYEQYF. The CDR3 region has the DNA TGTGCCATCAGCGGGACAGCCAGCTCCTACGAGCAGTACTTC.

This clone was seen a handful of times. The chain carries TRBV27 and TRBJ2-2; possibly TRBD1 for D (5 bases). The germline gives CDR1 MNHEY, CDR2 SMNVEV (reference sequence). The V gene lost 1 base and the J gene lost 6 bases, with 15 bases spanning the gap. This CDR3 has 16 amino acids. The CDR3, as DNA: TGTGCCAGCAGTTTATTGAGTAGCCGACAGTCCGGGGAGCTGTTTTTT. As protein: CASSLLSSRQSGELFF.

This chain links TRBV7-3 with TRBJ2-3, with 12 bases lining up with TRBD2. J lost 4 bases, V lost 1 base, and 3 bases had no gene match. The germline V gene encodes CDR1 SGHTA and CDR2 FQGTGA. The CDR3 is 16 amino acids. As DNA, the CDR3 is TGTGCCAGCAGCTTAATGCTAGCGGGAGGGCCAGATACGCAGTATTTT. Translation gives CASSLMLAGGPDTQYF.

CDR3 loop: CASSLEPSGRLLYNEQFF. In DNA form, the CDR3 reads TGTGCCAGCAGCTTAGAGCCTAGCGGGAGGTTGCTTTACAATGAGCAGTTCTTC. The rearrangement links TRBV7-8 to TRBJ2-1; 11 bases fit TRBD2. Germline loops: CDR1 SGHVS, CDR2 FQNEAQ. V shed 1 base and J 4 bases; nucleotides not matched to a gene: 9. The CDR3 totals 18 residues.

CDR3 protein: CASSLGGDYEQYF. CDR3 DNA sequence: TGTGCCAGCAGCCTGGGGGGGGACTACGAGCAGTACTTC. The chain couples TRBV28 to TRBJ2-7; 7 bases are a match to TRBD2. This CDR3 has 13 amino acids. After removal of 6 bases from V and 3 bases from J, the junction contained 5 bases not matched to a gene. From germline, CDR1 is MDHEN and CDR2 SYDVKM. The full variable domain, rest sourced from reference TRBV28 and TRBJ2-7, is DVKVTQSSRYLVKRTGEKVFLECVQDMDHENMFWYRQDPGLGLRLIYFSYDVKMKEKGDIPEGYSVSREKKERFSLILESASTNQTSMYLCASSLGGDYEQYFGPGTRLTVT.

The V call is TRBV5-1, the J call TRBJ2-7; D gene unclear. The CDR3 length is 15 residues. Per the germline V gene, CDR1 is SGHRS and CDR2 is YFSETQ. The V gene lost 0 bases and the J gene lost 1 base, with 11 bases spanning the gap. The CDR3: CASSLGTPGSYEQYF. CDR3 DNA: TGCGCCAGCAGCTTGGGGACGCCCGGGTCCTACGAGCAGTACTTC.